Below are 14 T cell receptor beta chains sequenced from a single sample in a study of technical replicates of blood from a few donors (dated by TCRdb to the late 2010s). Libraries were built with the immunoSEQ multiplex PCR assay. TCRdb provides this immuneACCESS table in a form limited to in-frame rearrangements. Some clones are lacking; in checked studies, under half of them reflect an unresolved V gene, and why the rest are absent is not known. This sample has around 60,000 clones in its table, and 80% to 90% of those were observed once. Clones ranked in the top ten supply about 4.9% of the sample. Sequenced input: PBMCs. The receptors stem from a human donor in good health. Some clones in this sample may be carry-over from other donors' samples.

The chain's CDR3 is CASYGTGENEQYF. Written as DNA, the CDR3 is TGTGCCAGCTACGGGACAGGGGAGAACGAGCAGTACTTC. V gene TRBV2 combines with J gene TRBJ2-7, with 10 nucleotides matching TRBD1. The CDR3 consists of 13 residues. Germline CDR1 reads SNHLY; CDR2 reads FYNNEI. Trimming cost V 8 bases and J 5 bases; bases outside gene matches: 6.

The genes are TRBV7-2 and TRBJ2-1; 9 nucleotides agree with TRBD1. In germline, CDR1 is SGHTA, CDR2 FQGNSA. CDR3 length: 15 residues. V gave up 7 bases and J gave up 0 bases; unmatched junction bases: 4. CDR3 region: CASIDRGSSYNEQFF. The CDR3 DNA reads as TGTGCCAGCATCGACAGGGGGAGCTCCTACAATGAGCAGTTCTTC.

V is TRBV6-1 and J is TRBJ1-2; 9 nucleotides line up with TRBD1. The CDR3 runs to 14 residues. J was trimmed by 8 bases and V by 10 bases; bases with no gene match: 14. CDR1 MNHNS and CDR2 SASEGT come from the germline V gene. CDR3 coding DNA: TGTGCCACCGAACCGGGACAGGGAAGCGCCGGCTACACCTTC. Its translation: CATEPGQGSAGYTF.

Here the CDR3 reads CSVEGGAGGANVLTF. The CDR3, as DNA: TGCAGCGTTGAAGGCGGGGCAGGTGGGGCCAACGTCCTGACTTTC. This chain joins TRBV29-1 and TRBJ2-6, with TRBD2 as a possible D gene (6 bases). CDR1 and CDR2 from the germline V gene are SQVTM and ANQGSEA. The CDR3 length is 15 residues. The V end was cut by 1 base, the J end by 3 bases, with 10 bases between.

This clone was recorded only once. V gene TRBV7-6 combines with J gene TRBJ2-6; 8 bases agree with TRBD1. Germline values: CDR1 SGHVS, CDR2 FNYEAQ. Trimming at V came to 5 bases and at J to 2 bases, leaving 8 bases not matched to a gene. There are 17 residues in the CDR3. DNA of the CDR3: TGTGCCAGCAGCCCCAAGGACAGGGCCGCTGGGGCCAACGTCCTGACTTTC. It is translated as CASSPKDRAAGANVLTF. The complete variable domain, with remaining parts taken from reference TRBV7-6 and TRBJ2-6, reads GAGVSQSPRYKVTKRGQDVALRCDPISGHVSLYWYRQALGQGPEFLTYFNYEAQQDKSGLPNDRFSAERPEGSISTLTIQRTEQRDSAMYRCASSPKDRAAGANVLTFGAGSRLTVL.

The V gene is TRBV6-4, the J gene TRBJ1-6, with TRBD1 identical over 9 bases. With 8 bases clipped from V and 0 bases from J, the junction kept 14 bases outside the gene matches. The CDR3 is 19 residues long. From germline, CDR1 is MRHNA and CDR2 SNTAGT. The CDR3 sequence is CASEKTDRGLTSYNSPLHF. Here the CDR3 DNA reads TGTGCCAGCGAAAAGACGGACAGGGGTCTTACCTCCTATAATTCACCCCTCCACTTT.

The chain combines TRBV4-1 with TRBJ1-1; 7 bases map to TRBD1. The CDR3 is 16 residues long. Germline V CDR1 and CDR2: MGHRA, YSYEKL. V was clipped by 2 bases and J by 0 bases; unmatched bases: 6. The CDR3 coding sequence is TGCGCCAGCAGCCAACCCTCCGGGACAGTGAACACTGAAGCTTTCTTT. Its translation is CASSQPSGTVNTEAFF.

The chain has TRBV4-3 and TRBJ2-2; 7 bases line up with TRBD1. Germline V lookup: CDR1 LGHNA, CDR2 YSLEER. V shed 4 bases and J 5 bases; nucleotides not matched to a gene: 10. The CDR3 runs to 16 residues. The CDR3 DNA reads TGCGCCAGCAGCCTAGAATGGGACAGAAGGACCGGGGAGCTGTTTTTT. Its protein product is CASSLEWDRRTGELFF.

The chain combines TRBV7-2 with TRBJ2-3; 8 bases match TRBD1. Germline V gene lookup returns CDR1 SGHTA and CDR2 FQGNSA. J was trimmed by 1 base and V by 3 bases; bases with no gene match: 6. There are 16 residues in the CDR3. The CDR3 bases are TGTGCCAGCAGCTTTCCGCAGGGGGCCGGCACAGATACGCAGTATTTT. It encodes CASSFPQGAGTDTQYF.

The genes are TRBV6-5 and TRBJ1-5; D is unresolved. Germline V gives CDR1 MNHEY, CDR2 SVGAGI. The CDR3 consists of 15 residues. The V and J ends lost 6 bases and 0 bases respectively, with 12 bases between them. The CDR3 reads CASRYRGNSNQPQHF. The CDR3 nucleotides read TGTGCCAGCAGATACCGCGGAAATAGCAATCAGCCCCAGCATTTT.

The rearrangement uses TRBV18 and TRBJ1-1; D is unclear. The CDR3 runs 16 residues. Germline V gene sequence: CDR1 KGHSH, CDR2 LQKENI. Trimming took off 0 bases at V and 0 bases at J, with 11 bases between the two ends. The CDR3 protein is CASSPPSGPLNTEAFF. The CDR3, as DNA: TGTGCCAGCTCACCACCGTCTGGGCCTTTGAACACTGAAGCTTTCTTT.

This clone was seen a single time. The chain carries TRBV27 and TRBJ2-6; TRBD1 might be the D (6 bases). Trimming shortened V by 10 bases and J by 0 bases, and 13 bases separated the two germline ends. Germline CDR1 reads MNHEY; CDR2 reads SMNVEV (reference sequence). This CDR3 is built from 15 residues. CDR3 sequence: CATSDRSSGANVLTF. DNA for the CDR3: TGTGCCACTTCGGACAGATCCTCTGGGGCCAACGTCCTGACTTTC.

The rearrangement uses TRBV29-1 and TRBJ1-4; TRBD1 matches 9 bases. Germline trimming cut 3 bases from V and 7 bases from J; bases unmatched to any gene: 6. Germline CDR1 and CDR2: SQVTM and ANQGSEA. The CDR3 totals 14 residues. The CDR3 region has the DNA TGCAGCGTTGATACTGGGACAGGGAGTGAAAAACTGTTTTTT. Protein product: CSVDTGTGSEKLFF.

This clone was picked up a small number of times. V and J are TRBV4-1 and TRBJ1-3; TRBD1 might be the D (6 bases). This CDR3 contains 13 residues. Trimming removed 6 bases from V and 7 bases from J, with 13 bases in between. Germline V gene sequence: CDR1 MGHRA, CDR2 YSYEKL. CDR3 in amino acids: CASRPTGWNTIYF. In DNA form, the CDR3 reads TGCGCCAGCAGACCTACAGGGTGGAACACCATATATTTT.